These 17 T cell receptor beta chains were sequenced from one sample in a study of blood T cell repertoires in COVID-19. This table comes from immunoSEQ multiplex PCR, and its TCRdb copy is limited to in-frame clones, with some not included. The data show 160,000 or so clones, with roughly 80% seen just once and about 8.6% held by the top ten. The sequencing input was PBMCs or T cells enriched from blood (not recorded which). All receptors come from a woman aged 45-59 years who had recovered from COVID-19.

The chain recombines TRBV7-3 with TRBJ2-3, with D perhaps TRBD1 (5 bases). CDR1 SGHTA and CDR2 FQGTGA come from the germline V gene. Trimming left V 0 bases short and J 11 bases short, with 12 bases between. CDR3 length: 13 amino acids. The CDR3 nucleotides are TGTGCCAGCAGCTTAACGCAGGGCGGTGGGCAGTATTTT. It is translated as CASSLTQGGGQYF.

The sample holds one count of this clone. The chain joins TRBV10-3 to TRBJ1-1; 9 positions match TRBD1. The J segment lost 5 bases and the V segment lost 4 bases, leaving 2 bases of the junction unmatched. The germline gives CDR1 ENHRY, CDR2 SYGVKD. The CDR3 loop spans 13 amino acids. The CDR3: CAISGQGVTEAFF. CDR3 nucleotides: TGTGCCATCAGTGGACAGGGGGTGACTGAAGCTTTCTTT.

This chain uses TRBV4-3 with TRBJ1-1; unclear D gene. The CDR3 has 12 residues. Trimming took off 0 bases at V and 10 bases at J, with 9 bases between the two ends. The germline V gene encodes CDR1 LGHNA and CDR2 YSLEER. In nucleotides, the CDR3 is TGCGCCAGCAGCCAAGATCGGGAGAGAGCTTTCTTT. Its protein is CASSQDRERAFF.

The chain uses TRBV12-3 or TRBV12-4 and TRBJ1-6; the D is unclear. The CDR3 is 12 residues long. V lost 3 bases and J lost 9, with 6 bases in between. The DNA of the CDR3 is TGTGCCAGCAGTTTGGAGGGTTCACCCCTCCACTTT. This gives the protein CASSLEGSPLHF.

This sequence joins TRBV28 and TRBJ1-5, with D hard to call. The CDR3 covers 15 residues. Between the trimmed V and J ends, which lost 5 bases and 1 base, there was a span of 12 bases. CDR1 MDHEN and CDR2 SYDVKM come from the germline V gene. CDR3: CASSRTFSSNQPQHF. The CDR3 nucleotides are TGTGCCAGCAGTCGGACTTTCTCCAGCAATCAGCCCCAGCATTTT. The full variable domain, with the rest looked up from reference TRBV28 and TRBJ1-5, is DVKVTQSSRYLVKRTGEKVFLECVQDMDHENMFWYRQDPGLGLRLIYFSYDVKMKEKGDIPEGYSVSREKKERFSLILESASTNQTSMYLCASSRTFSSNQPQHFGDGTRLSIL.

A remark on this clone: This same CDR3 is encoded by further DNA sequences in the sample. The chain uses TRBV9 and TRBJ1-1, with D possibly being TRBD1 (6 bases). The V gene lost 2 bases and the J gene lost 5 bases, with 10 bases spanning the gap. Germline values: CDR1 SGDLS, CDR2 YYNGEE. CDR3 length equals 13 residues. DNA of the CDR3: TGTGCCAGCAGCGTGAATAGGGGGACTGAAGCTTTCTTT. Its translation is CASSVNRGTEAFF.

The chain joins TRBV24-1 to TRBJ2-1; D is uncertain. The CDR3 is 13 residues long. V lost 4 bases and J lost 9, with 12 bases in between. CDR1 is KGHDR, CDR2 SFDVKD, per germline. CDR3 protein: CATSDPLAGEQFF. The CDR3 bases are TGTGCCACCAGTGACCCCTTAGCCGGTGAGCAGTTCTTC.

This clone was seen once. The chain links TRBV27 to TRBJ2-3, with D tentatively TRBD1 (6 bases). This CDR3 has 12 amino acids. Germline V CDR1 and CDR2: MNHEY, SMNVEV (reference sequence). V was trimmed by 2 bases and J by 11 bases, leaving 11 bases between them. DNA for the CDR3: TGTGCCAGCAGTTTAACCCCAGGGGTGCAGTATTTT. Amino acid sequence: CASSLTPGVQYF.

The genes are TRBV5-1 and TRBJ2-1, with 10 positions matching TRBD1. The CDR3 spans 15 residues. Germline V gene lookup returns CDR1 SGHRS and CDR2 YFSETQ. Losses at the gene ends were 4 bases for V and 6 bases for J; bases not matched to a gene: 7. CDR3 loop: CASSQGQGTGNEQFF. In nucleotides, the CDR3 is TGCGCCAGCAGCCAGGGACAGGGGACGGGCAATGAGCAGTTCTTC.

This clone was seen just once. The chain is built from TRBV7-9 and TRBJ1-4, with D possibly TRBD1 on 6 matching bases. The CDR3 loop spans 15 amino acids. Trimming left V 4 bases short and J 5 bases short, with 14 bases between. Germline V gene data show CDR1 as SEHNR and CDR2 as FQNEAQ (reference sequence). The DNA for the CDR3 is TGTGCCAGCAGCTGGGGGCAGGGTCGCAATGAAAAACTGTTTTTT. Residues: CASSWGQGRNEKLFF.

The CDR3 spells CASSFRAWNTEAFF. CDR3 DNA sequence: TGTGCCAGCAGTTTCAGGGCTTGGAACACTGAAGCTTTCTTT. The chain couples TRBV28 to TRBJ1-1, with D maybe TRBD1 (5 bases). V lost 3 bases and J lost 1, with 9 bases in between. The CDR3 is made up of 14 amino acids. Germline V gives CDR1 MDHEN, CDR2 SYDVKM.

The CDR3 spells CSAREGYEQYF. CDR3 DNA: TGCAGTGCTAGGGAGGGCTACGAGCAGTACTTC. This chain connects TRBV20-1 to TRBJ2-7; weak D call: TRBD2 (6 bases). Trimming took 3 bases from V and 3 from J, leaving 6 bases between them. CDR1 and CDR2 from the germline V gene are DFQATT and SNEGSKA (reference sequence). The CDR3 is 11 residues long.

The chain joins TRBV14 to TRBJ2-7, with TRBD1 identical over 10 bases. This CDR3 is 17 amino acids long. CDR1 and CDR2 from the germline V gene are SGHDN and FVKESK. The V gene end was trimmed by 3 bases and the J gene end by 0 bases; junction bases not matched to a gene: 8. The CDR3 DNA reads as TGTGCCAGCAGCCACAGCCGGACAGGGGGAGGCTCCTACGAGCAGTACTTC. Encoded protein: CASSHSRTGGGSYEQYF. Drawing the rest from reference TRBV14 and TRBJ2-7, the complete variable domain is EAGVTQFPSHSVIEKGQTVTLRCDPISGHDNLYWYRRVMGKEIKFLLHFVKESKQDESGMPNNRFLAERTGGTYSTLKVQPAELEDSGVYFCASSHSRTGGGSYEQYFGPGTRLTVT.

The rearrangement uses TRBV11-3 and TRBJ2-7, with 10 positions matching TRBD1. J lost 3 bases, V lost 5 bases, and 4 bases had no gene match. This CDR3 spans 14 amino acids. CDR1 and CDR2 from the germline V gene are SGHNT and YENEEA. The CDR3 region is CASSQGTGVYEQYF. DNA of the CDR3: TGTGCCAGCAGCCAAGGGACAGGGGTCTACGAGCAGTACTTC.

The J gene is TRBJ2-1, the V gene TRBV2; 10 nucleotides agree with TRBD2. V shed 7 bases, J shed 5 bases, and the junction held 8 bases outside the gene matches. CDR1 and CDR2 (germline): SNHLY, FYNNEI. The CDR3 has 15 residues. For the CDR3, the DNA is TGTGCCAGCACGCCACTAGCGGGGCCTAACAATGAGCAGTTCTTC. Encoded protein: CASTPLAGPNNEQFF.

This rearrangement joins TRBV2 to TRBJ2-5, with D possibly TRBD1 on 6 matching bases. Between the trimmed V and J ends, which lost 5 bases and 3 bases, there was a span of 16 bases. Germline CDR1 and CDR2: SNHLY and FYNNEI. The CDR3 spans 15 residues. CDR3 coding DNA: TGTGCCAGCAGTTTAGGGGACACCGGGAAAGAGACCCAGTACTTC. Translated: CASSLGDTGKETQYF.

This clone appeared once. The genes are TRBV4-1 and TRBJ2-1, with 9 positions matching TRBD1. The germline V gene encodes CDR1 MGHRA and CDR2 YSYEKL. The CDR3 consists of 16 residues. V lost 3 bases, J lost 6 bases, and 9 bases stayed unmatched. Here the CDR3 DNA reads TGCGCCAGCAGCCAGCGGACAGGGGCGCTCTTCAATGAGCAGTTCTTC. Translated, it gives CASSQRTGALFNEQFF.